This TCR beta chain was sequenced during a study of identical twins. This clonotype was detected a few times. TCRdb recomputed calls from the 5' RACE reads with MiXCR, one row per CDR3 protein. The sample has about 530,000 distinct CDR3 sequences; roughly 15% are singletons. The V end lost 6 bases, the J end lost 0 bases, and 9 bases lay between the germline ends. The CDR3 contains 15 residues. CDR1 is LNHDA, CDR2 SQIVND, per germline (reference sequence). This sample also appeared in a second study, on yellow fever vaccine responses in identical twins.

The source of this sequence is a woman aged 18-30 years in good health. V and J are TRBV19 and TRBJ2-6; possibly TRBD1 for D (6 bases). The sequenced sample was CD4+ T cells sorted from blood. The CDR3 coding sequence is TGTGCCAGTAGGACAGGAGACTCTGGGGCCAACGTCCTGACTTTC. Protein sequence: CASRTGDSGANVLTF.